The 2 T cell receptor beta chains below all came from one sample that was sequenced in a study of response to subunit inactivated influenza vaccine. TCRdb called the RT-PCR reads again in MiXCR, with one record for every CDR3 protein. The top ten hold less than 15% of the sample, which has over 400,000 distinct CDR3 sequences, under 15% seen once. The sequencing used PBMCs from blood, collected roughly 47 days after vaccination. These receptors were taken from a man in his fifties who received an inactivated influenza vaccine.

This clonotype was recorded a few times. The chain recombines TRBV12-3 or TRBV12-4 with TRBJ2-5, with 8 bases lining up with TRBD1. V dropped 6 bases and J dropped 4; count of bases not matched to a gene: 10. CDR3 length: 15 residues. CDR3 amino acids: CASSNLAQGAETQYF. The CDR3 DNA is TGTGCCAGCAGCAACTTGGCGCAGGGGGCAGAGACCCAGTACTTC.

This clonotype occurred a few times. The gene calls are TRBV7-2 and TRBJ1-5; possibly TRBD1 for D (5 bases). Trimming pared 4 bases from V and 5 bases from J, leaving 9 bases between. The CDR3 runs to 13 residues. Looked up from germline, CDR1 is SGHTA and CDR2 is FQGNSA. CDR3 DNA sequence: TGTGCCAGCAGCTGGGGACGGGATCAGCCCCAGCATTTT. Translating gives CASSWGRDQPQHF.